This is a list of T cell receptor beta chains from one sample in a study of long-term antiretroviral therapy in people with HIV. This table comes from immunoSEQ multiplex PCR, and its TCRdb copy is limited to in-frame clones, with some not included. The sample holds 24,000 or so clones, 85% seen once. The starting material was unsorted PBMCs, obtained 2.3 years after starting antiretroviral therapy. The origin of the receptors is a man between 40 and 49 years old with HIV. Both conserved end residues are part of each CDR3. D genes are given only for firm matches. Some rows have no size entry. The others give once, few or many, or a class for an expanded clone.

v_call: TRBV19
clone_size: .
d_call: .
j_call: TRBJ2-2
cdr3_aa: CASSILSLFGAGATGELFF
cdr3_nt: TGTGCCAGTAGTATTTTAAGTCTCTTCGGTGCAGGGGCCACCGGGGAGCTGTTTTTT

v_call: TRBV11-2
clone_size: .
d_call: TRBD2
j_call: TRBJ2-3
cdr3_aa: CASSIQSGTSGGYTQYF
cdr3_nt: TGTGCCAGCAGCATCCAGTCCGGGACTAGCGGGGGATATACGCAGTATTTT

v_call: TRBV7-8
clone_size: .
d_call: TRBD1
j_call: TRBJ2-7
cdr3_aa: CASSLGTGLYEQYF
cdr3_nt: TGTGCCAGCAGCTTAGGGACAGGGCTCTACGAGCAGTACTTC

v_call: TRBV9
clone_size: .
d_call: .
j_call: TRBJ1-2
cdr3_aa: CASSTGYYGYTF
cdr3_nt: TGTGCCAGCAGCACAGGTTACTATGGCTACACCTTC

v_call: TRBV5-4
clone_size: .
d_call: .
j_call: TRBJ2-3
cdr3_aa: CASSLAARPDTQYF
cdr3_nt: TGTGCCAGCAGCTTGGCCGCCAGGCCCGATACGCAGTATTTT

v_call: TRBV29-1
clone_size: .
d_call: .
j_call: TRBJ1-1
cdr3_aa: CSASSVPENTEAFF
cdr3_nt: TGCAGCGCCTCGAGTGTCCCGGAGAACACTGAAGCTTTCTTT

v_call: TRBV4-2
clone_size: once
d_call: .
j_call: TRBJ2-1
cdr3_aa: CASSQVRTIYNEQFF
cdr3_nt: TGTGCCAGCAGCCAAGTACGGACTATTTACAATGAGCAGTTCTTC

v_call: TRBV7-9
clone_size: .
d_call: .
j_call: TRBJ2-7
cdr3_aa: CASSLAGPSEQYF
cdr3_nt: TGTGCCAGCAGCTTAGCGGGCCCATCCGAGCAGTACTTC

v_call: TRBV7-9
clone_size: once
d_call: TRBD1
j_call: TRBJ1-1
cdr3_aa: CASSPAGRGLNTEAFF
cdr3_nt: TGTGCCAGCAGCCCCGCGGGCAGGGGGTTGAACACTGAAGCTTTCTTT

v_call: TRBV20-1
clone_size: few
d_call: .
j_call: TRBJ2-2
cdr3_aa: CSASDTGELFF
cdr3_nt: TGCAGTGCTAGTGATACCGGGGAGCTGTTTTTT

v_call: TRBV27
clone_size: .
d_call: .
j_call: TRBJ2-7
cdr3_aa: CASSFGGAAYEQYF
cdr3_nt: TGTGCCAGCAGTTTCGGAGGCGCAGCCTACGAGCAGTACTTC

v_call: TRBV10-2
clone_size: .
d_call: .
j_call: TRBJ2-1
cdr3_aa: CASGGGNEQFF
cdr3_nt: TGCGCCAGCGGGGGCGGCAATGAGCAGTTCTTC

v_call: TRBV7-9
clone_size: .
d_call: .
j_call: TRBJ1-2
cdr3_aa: CASSQGPIGGYTF
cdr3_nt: TGTGCCAGCAGCCAAGGACCGATCGGGGGCTACACCTTC

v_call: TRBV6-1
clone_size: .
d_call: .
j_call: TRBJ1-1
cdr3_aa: CASKLVVNTEAFF
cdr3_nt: TGTGCCAGCAAACTAGTGGTGAACACTGAAGCTTTCTTT

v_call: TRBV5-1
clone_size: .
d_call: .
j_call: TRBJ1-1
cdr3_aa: CASSLWGEGTEAFF
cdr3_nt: TGCGCCAGCAGCTTGTGGGGGGAAGGCACTGAAGCTTTCTTT

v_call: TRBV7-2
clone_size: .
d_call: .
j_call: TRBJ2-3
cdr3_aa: CASSFGGESTDTQYF
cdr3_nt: TGTGCCAGCAGCTTCGGCGGGGAAAGCACAGATACGCAGTATTTT

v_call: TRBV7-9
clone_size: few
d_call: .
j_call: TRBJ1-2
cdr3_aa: CASSFSMVNYGYTF
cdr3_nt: TGTGCCAGCAGCTTTAGCATGGTCAACTATGGCTACACCTTC

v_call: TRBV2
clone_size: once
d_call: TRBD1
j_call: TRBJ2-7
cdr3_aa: CASSKGQPGQGNTYEQYF
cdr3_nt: TGTGCCAGCAGCAAGGGACAACCGGGACAGGGAAATACCTACGAGCAGTACTTC

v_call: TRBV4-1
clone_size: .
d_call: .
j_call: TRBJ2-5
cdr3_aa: CASSQLQDGTQYF
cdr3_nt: TGCGCCAGCAGCCAACTACAAGATGGGACCCAGTACTTC

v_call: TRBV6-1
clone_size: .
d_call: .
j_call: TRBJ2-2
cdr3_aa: CASKGQGVTGELFF
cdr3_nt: TGTGCCAGCAAGGGCCAGGGTGTCACCGGGGAGCTGTTTTTT

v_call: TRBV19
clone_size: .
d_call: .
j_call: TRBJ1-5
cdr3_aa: CASGVKGNQPQHF
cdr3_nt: TGTGCCAGTGGGGTCAAAGGCAATCAGCCCCAGCATTTT

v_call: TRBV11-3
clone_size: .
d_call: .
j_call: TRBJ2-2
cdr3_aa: CANSPAFTGELFF
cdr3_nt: TGTGCCAACAGTCCAGCTTTTACCGGGGAGCTGTTTTTT

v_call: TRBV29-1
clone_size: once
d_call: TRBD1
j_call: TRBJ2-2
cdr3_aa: CSVEDRPGELFF
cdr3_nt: TGCAGCGTTGAGGACAGGCCCGGGGAGCTGTTTTTT

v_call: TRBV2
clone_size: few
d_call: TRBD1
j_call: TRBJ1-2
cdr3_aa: CATRTGGMVYGYTF
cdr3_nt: TGTGCCACCCGGACAGGGGGGATGGTCTATGGCTACACCTTC

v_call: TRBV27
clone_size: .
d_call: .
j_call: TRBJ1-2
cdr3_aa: CASSFGALGGGHYGYTF
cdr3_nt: TGTGCCAGCAGTTTCGGGGCTTTGGGCGGGGGGCACTATGGCTACACCTTC

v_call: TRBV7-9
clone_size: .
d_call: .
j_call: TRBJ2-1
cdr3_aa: CASSLAPSLVFF
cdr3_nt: TGTGCCAGCAGCTTAGCGCCCAGTCTGGTGTTCTTC

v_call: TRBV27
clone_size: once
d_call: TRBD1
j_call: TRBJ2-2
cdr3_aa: CASRATGGYTGELFF
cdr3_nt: TGTGCCAGCAGGGCAACAGGGGGCTATACCGGGGAGCTGTTTTTT

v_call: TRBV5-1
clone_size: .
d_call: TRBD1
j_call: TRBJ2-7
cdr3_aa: CASSSRRQGAVYEQYF
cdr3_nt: TGCGCCAGCAGCTCTCGACGACAGGGGGCCGTTTACGAGCAGTACTTC

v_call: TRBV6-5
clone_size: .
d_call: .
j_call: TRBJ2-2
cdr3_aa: CASSYSGRLNTGELFF
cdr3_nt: TGTGCCAGCAGTTACTCTGGCAGGCTAAACACCGGGGAGCTGTTTTTT

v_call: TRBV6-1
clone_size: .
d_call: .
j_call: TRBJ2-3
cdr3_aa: CASSEAGGFPSTDTQYF
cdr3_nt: TGTGCCAGCAGTGAAGCTGGAGGCTTTCCTAGCACAGATACGCAGTATTTT

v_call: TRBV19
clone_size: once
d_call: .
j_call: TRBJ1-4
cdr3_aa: CASSFWRSGELFF
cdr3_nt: TGTGCCAGTAGTTTCTGGAGAAGCGGGGAACTGTTTTTT

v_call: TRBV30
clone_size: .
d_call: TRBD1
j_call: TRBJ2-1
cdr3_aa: CAWRDRVGFYNEQFF
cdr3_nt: TGTGCCTGGAGGGACAGGGTAGGCTTCTACAATGAGCAGTTCTTC

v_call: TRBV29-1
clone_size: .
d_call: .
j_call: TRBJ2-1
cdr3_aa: CSVPTSVGNEQFF
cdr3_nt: TGCAGCGTGCCCACTAGTGTGGGCAATGAGCAGTTCTTC

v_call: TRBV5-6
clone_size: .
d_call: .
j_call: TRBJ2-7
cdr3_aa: CASSPTGGPYEQYF
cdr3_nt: TGTGCCAGCAGCCCTACGGGCGGCCCCTACGAGCAGTACTTC

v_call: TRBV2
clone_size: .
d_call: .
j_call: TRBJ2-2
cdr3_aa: CASSVLTGFGELFF
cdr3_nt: TGTGCCAGCAGTGTACTAACGGGGTTCGGGGAGCTGTTTTTT

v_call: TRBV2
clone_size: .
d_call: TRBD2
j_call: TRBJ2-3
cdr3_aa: CGGSGGADTQYF
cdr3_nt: TGTGGAGGTAGCGGGGGGGCAGATACGCAGTATTTT

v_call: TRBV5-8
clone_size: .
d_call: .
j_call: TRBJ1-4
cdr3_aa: CASSLGVATNEKLFF
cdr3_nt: TGTGCCAGCAGCTTGGGGGTTGCAACTAATGAAAAACTGTTTTTT

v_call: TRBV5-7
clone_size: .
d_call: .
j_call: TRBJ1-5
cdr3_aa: CASSLAGFYCNQPQHF
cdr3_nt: TGTGCCAGCAGCTTGGCCGGCTTCTATTGCAATCAGCCCCAGCATTTT

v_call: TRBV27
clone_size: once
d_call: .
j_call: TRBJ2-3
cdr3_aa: CASSEQEGGTDTQYF
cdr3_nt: TGTGCCAGCAGCGAACAGGAAGGGGGCACAGATACGCAGTATTTT

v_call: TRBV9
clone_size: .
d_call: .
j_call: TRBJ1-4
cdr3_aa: CASSVAGGGNEKLFF
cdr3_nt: TGTGCCAGCAGCGTAGCCGGCGGGGGTAATGAAAAACTGTTTTTT

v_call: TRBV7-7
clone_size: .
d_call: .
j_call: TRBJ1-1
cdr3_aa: CASSLNVNTEAFF
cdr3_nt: TGTGCTAGCAGCTTAAACGTGAACACTGAAGCTTTCTTT

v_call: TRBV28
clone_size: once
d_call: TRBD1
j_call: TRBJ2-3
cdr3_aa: CASSLTGGSSDTQYF
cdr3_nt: TGTGCCAGCAGTTTGACAGGGGGTTCATCAGATACGCAGTATTTT

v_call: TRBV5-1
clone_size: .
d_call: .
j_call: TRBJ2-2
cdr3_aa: CASSLPGTGELFF
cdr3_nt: TGCGCCAGCAGCCTGCCGGGAACCGGGGAGCTGTTTTTT

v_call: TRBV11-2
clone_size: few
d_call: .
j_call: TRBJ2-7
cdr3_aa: CASSWGQGIGYEQYF
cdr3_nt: TGTGCCAGCAGCTGGGGTCAGGGAATCGGTTACGAGCAGTACTTC

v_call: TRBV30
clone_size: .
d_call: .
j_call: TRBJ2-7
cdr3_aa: CAWSYGEGFEQYF
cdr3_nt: TGTGCCTGGAGTTATGGTGAAGGTTTCGAGCAGTACTTC

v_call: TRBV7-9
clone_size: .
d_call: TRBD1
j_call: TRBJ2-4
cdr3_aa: CASDRVAKNIQYF
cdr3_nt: TGTGCCAGCGACAGGGTAGCCAAAAACATTCAGTACTTC

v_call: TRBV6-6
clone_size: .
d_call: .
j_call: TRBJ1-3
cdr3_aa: CASSSNRNTIYF
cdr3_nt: TGTGCCAGCAGTTCCAACCGAAACACCATATATTTT

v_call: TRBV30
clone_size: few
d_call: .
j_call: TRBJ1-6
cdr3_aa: CAWQQNNSPLHF
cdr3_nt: TGTGCCTGGCAACAGAATAATTCACCCCTCCACTTT

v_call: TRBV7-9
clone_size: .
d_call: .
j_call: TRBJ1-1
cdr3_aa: CASSFYRVEAEAFF
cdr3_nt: TGTGCCAGCAGCTTTTACAGGGTCGAGGCTGAAGCTTTCTTT

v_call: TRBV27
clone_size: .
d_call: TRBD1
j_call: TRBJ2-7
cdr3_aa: CASRDRGRPYEQYF
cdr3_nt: TGTGCCAGCAGGGACAGGGGGCGGCCCTACGAGCAGTACTTC

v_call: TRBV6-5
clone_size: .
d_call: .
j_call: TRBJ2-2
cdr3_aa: CASSSPGTHTGELFF
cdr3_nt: TGTGCCAGCAGTTCCCCGGGGACCCACACCGGGGAGCTGTTTTTT

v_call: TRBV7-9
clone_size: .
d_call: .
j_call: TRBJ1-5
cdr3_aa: CASSLAGEDQPQHF
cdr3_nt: TGTGCCAGCAGCTTAGCAGGGGAGGATCAGCCCCAGCATTTT

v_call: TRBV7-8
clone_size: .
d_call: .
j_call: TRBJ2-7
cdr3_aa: CASSLRFSHPYEQYF
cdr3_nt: TGTGCCAGCAGCTTAAGGTTCAGTCACCCCTACGAGCAGTACTTC

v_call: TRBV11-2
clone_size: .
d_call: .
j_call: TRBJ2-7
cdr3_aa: CASSQLAYEQYF
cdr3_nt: TGTGCCAGCAGCCAGCTGGCCTACGAGCAGTACTTC

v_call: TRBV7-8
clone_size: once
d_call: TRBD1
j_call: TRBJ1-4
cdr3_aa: CASSLNRQGANEKLFF
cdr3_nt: TGTGCCAGCAGCTTGAATAGACAGGGGGCTAATGAAAAACTGTTTTTT

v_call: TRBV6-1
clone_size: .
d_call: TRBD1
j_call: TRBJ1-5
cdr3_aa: CASSPQGQRNQPQHF
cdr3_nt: TGTGCCAGCAGTCCCCAGGGACAGAGGAATCAGCCCCAGCATTTT

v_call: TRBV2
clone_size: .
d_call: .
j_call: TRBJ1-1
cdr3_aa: CASTGQPMNTEAFF
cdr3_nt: TGTGCCAGCACGGGGCAGCCGATGAACACTGAAGCTTTCTTT